Below are 14 T cell receptor beta chains sequenced from a single sample in a study of blood T cell repertoires in COVID-19. Only in-frame clones appear in the TCRdb table, and some are missing; sequencing was by immunoSEQ multiplex PCR. The sample includes 80,000 to 130,000 clones, 65% to 90% seen only once; the top ten take roughly 2.7%. Sequencing input: PBMCs or T cells enriched from blood (not recorded which). These receptors originate from a woman in her fifties or sixties who had recovered from COVID-19.

The V and J genes are TRBV7-2 and TRBJ2-3, with 8 bases that match TRBD1. This CDR3 has 14 residues. Unmatched junction bases numbered 7, after V lost 7 bases and J lost 4 bases. Germline lookup yields CDR1 SGHTA and CDR2 FQGNSA. CDR3 sequence (DNA): TGTGCCAGCAAGACAGGGGCCCTCCCAGATACGCAGTATTTT. It encodes CASKTGALPDTQYF. The entire variable domain, with the rest obtained from reference TRBV7-2 and TRBJ2-3, is as follows: GAGVSQSPSNKVTEKGKDVELRCDPISGHTALYWYRQSLGQGLEFLIYFQGNSAPDKSGLPSDRFSAERTGGSVSTLTIQRTQQEDSAVYLCASKTGALPDTQYFGPGTRLTVL.

The chain combines TRBV5-1 with TRBJ2-2, with D perhaps matching TRBD1 (6 bases). V was pared by 6 bases and J by 3 bases, with 12 bases between. CDR1 is SGHRS and CDR2 is YFSETQ in the germline V gene. The CDR3 is made up of 14 amino acids. CDR3 sequence: CASKKAGDTGELFF. The CDR3 bases are TGCGCCAGCAAGAAGGCAGGGGACACCGGGGAGCTGTTTTTT.

This sequence joins TRBV9 and TRBJ2-7; 7 bases line up with TRBD2. After removal of 0 bases from V and 4 bases from J, the junction contained 10 bases not matched to a gene. Germline lookup yields CDR1 SGDLS and CDR2 YYNGEE. CDR3 length: 16 amino acids. The CDR3 nucleotides read TGTGCCAGCAGCGTAGATGCCCTCGGACTAGGGTACGAGCAGTACTTC. Its translation is CASSVDALGLGYEQYF.

The rearrangement joins TRBV28 to TRBJ2-5; 8 bases line up with TRBD1. The germline V gene encodes CDR1 MDHEN and CDR2 SYDVKM. V shed 6 bases, J shed 2 bases, and the junction held 8 bases outside the gene matches. The CDR3 has 15 amino acids. For the CDR3, the DNA is TGTGCCAGCAGCCTTTCCCACAGGGGGCAAGAGACCCAGTACTTC. Its translation is CASSLSHRGQETQYF. Drawing the rest from reference TRBV28 and TRBJ2-5, the complete variable domain is DVKVTQSSRYLVKRTGEKVFLECVQDMDHENMFWYRQDPGLGLRLIYFSYDVKMKEKGDIPEGYSVSREKKERFSLILESASTNQTSMYLCASSLSHRGQETQYFGPGTRLLVL.

Many counts were recorded for this clone. The rearrangement links TRBV28 to TRBJ1-5, with a weak D call TRBD1 (6 bases). Germline-derived CDR1 and CDR2 are MDHEN and SYDVKM. Trimming removed 5 bases at V and 1 base at J, with 18 bases between. The CDR3 covers 17 residues. CDR3: CASSPPHRVRSNQPQHF. The DNA for the CDR3 is TGTGCCAGCAGTCCGCCCCACAGGGTCAGGAGCAATCAGCCCCAGCATTTT.

This rearrangement joins TRBV7-3 to TRBJ2-7; the match to TRBD1 covers 8 bases. The CDR3 loop spans 17 amino acids. Germline CDR1 and CDR2: SGHTA and FQGTGA. Trimming cost V 0 bases and J 6 bases; bases outside gene matches: 13. The CDR3 DNA follows: TGTGCCAGCAGCTTAACGGTGGGACAGGACGATAGGGGCGAGCAGTACTTC. Its translation: CASSLTVGQDDRGEQYF.

This sequence joins TRBV19 and TRBJ2-7, with TRBD2 identical over 8 bases. Germline values: CDR1 LNHDA, CDR2 SQIVND (reference sequence). V was clipped by 6 bases and J by 0 bases; unmatched bases: 7. The CDR3 runs to 15 residues. The CDR3 is CASRKSGSFSYEQYF. CDR3 in DNA: TGTGCCAGTAGGAAAAGCGGGAGCTTCTCCTACGAGCAGTACTTC. The full variable domain, completed using reference TRBV19 and TRBJ2-7, is DGGITQSPKYLFRKEGQNVTLSCEQNLNHDAMYWYRQDPGQGLRLIYYSQIVNDFQKGDIAEGYSVSREKKESFPLTVTSAQKNPTAFYLCASRKSGSFSYEQYFGPGTRLTVT.

The V and J genes are TRBV28 and TRBJ2-2, with D possibly matching TRBD1 (7 bases). Trimming stripped 1 base from V and 5 bases from J, with 14 bases between. Per germline, CDR1 MDHEN and CDR2 SYDVKM. CDR3 size: 16 residues. Here the CDR3 reads CASSLFPAGGTGELFF. CDR3 nucleotides: TGTGCCAGCAGTTTATTTCCGGCAGGGGGGACCGGGGAGCTGTTTTTT.

This clone was counted a few times. V gene TRBV28 combines with J gene TRBJ2-5; TRBD2 matches at 9 bases. This CDR3 spans 16 amino acids. Germline CDR1 MDHEN, CDR2 SYDVKM. The junction had 10 bases not matched to a gene; V was cut back by 3 bases and J by 5 bases. DNA of the CDR3: TGTGCCAGCAGTTTGGGCGGGAGGGGGTACGTGGAGACCCAGTACTTC. Translated, it gives CASSLGGRGYVETQYF.

V usage is TRBV6-5 and J usage is TRBJ2-7; 7 bases fit TRBD1. In germline, CDR1 is MNHEY, CDR2 SVGAGI. The CDR3 length is 15 residues. Trimming cost V 4 bases and J 4 bases; bases outside gene matches: 10. In nucleotides, the CDR3 is TGTGCCAGCAGTTGGTCGGGACAGTCAGATTACGAGCAGTACTTC. Protein sequence: CASSWSGQSDYEQYF.

The chain has TRBV2 and TRBJ1-2; 7 bases agree with TRBD1. V dropped 8 bases and J dropped 3; count of bases not matched to a gene: 6. The CDR3 contains 13 residues. Germline CDR1 SNHLY, CDR2 FYNNEI. CDR3 protein: CASGDREDYGYTF. The CDR3 nucleotides read TGTGCCAGCGGGGACAGAGAAGACTATGGCTACACCTTC. Complete variable domain (other parts from reference TRBV2 and TRBJ1-2): EPEVTQTPSHQVTQMGQEVILRCVPISNHLYFYWYRQILGQKVEFLVSFYNNEISEKSEIFDDQFSVERPDGSNFTLKIRSTKLEDSAMYFCASGDREDYGYTFGSGTRLTVV.

This chain uses TRBV24-1 with TRBJ2-6, with 7 bases fitting TRBD1. The CDR3 consists of 16 residues. V trimming: 3 bases; J trimming: 1 base; junction bases outside the gene matches: 2. Germline V lookup: CDR1 KGHDR, CDR2 SFDVKD. CDR3 loop: CATSDRRGSGANVLTF. The CDR3 DNA follows: TGTGCCACCAGTGATCGCAGGGGGTCTGGGGCCAACGTCCTGACTTTC.

A single count supports this clone. This sequence joins TRBV28 and TRBJ1-1, with D unclear. The CDR3 is 14 residues long. The V end lost 6 bases, the J end lost 8 bases, and 19 bases lay between the germline ends. Germline V gene sequence: CDR1 MDHEN, CDR2 SYDVKM. CDR3 sequence: CASSPLIIGEEAFF. The CDR3 bases are TGTGCCAGCAGCCCCCTTATCATCGGGGAGGAAGCTTTCTTT. Using reference TRBV28 and TRBJ1-1 for the parts outside the CDR3, the full variable domain is DVKVTQSSRYLVKRTGEKVFLECVQDMDHENMFWYRQDPGLGLRLIYFSYDVKMKEKGDIPEGYSVSREKKERFSLILESASTNQTSMYLCASSPLIIGEEAFFGQGTRLTVV.

This clone has only a few counts. The chain carries TRBV5-4 and TRBJ2-7; D gene unclear. CDR1 and CDR2 (germline): SGHNT, YYREEE (reference sequence). The CDR3 totals 13 residues. Trimming pared 1 base from V and 6 bases from J, leaving 11 bases between. CDR3 DNA sequence: TGTGCCAGCAGCTTGATCCCCACGGGCGAGCAGTACTTC. Translated, it gives CASSLIPTGEQYF.